This TCR beta chain was recorded in a study of blood T cell repertoires in COVID-19. Study as a whole: Acute and convalescent COVID-19 specimens originated in the United States, Italy and Spain.

As processed by the authors: Reference gene primers were amplified, and this amplification served to estimate nucleated cell counts. Clones were read by immunoSEQ multiplex PCR, and TCRdb kept only the in-frame ones, dropping some. The V and J calls and clone size are taken from that table; D and trimming were inferred from the DNA. The table shows approximately 230,000 clones, with about 80% occurring only once. This clonotype was obtained from a man at least 80 years old with acute or convalescent COVID-19. Sequenced material: peripheral blood.

CDR3 sequence: CASSLIGGDLSYEQYF. CDR3 sequence (DNA): TGTGCCAGCAGCTTGATCGGGGGGGATCTCTCCTACGAGCAGTACTTC. The chain joins TRBV5-5 to TRBJ2-7; 8 bases line up with TRBD2. CDR1 and CDR2 from the germline V gene are SGHKS and YYEKEE (reference sequence). V lost 1 base to trimming and J lost 0 bases; unmatched junction nucleotides: 6. The CDR3 runs 16 residues.